The 22 T cell receptor beta chains below were found in one sample sequenced in a study of T-cell reconstitution after alpha-beta-depleted transplantation in children. Unique molecular identifiers were used to barcode this TCRbeta library. TCRdb re-analysed the PCR reads in MiXCR, keeping a single row per CDR3 protein. The table includes approximately 500,000 distinct CDR3 sequences, over 9.5% detected once. The sequenced sample was PBMCs, obtained before TCRalphabeta/CD19-depleted stem cell transplant. The receptors were gathered from a child aged 2-15 years with inherited bone marrow failure, due to receive a stem cell transplant.

This clonotype was seen many times. This rearrangement joins TRBV5-1 to TRBJ2-7, with 9 nucleotides matching TRBD2. The CDR3 totals 15 residues. With 4 bases clipped from V and 5 bases from J, the junction kept 10 bases outside the gene matches. Germline V gene sequence: CDR1 SGHRS, CDR2 YFSETQ. CDR3 amino acids: CASSGRAGGENEQYF. CDR3 coding DNA: TGCGCCAGCAGCGGGCGAGCGGGAGGTGAAAACGAGCAGTACTTC.

This clonotype was seen at least ten times. The rearrangement uses TRBV28 and TRBJ2-7; possibly TRBD2 for D (7 bases). The CDR3 is made up of 15 amino acids. V lost 6 bases, J lost 5 bases, and 20 bases lay in between. In germline, CDR1 is MDHEN, CDR2 SYDVKM. The CDR3 DNA reads as TGTGCCAGCAGGGGACGACGGGGGGCGTTCCACGAGCAGTACTTC. Translating gives CASRGRRGAFHEQYF.

About this clonotype: A much larger clone lies a single base off, so this may be a read error. The chain is built from TRBV10-3 and TRBJ2-6; D may be TRBD1 (6 bases). The CDR3 length is 17 residues. Germline lookup yields CDR1 ENHRY and CDR2 SYGVKD. This CDR3 is CAISVVPQGDGANALTF. CDR3 sequence (DNA): TGTGCCATCAGTGTGGTCCCACAGGGAGATGGGGCCAACGCCCTGACTTTC.

The chain uses TRBV29-1 and TRBJ2-7; TRBD1 matches 8 bases. V lost 4 bases to trimming and J lost 0 bases; unmatched junction nucleotides: 8. CDR1 is SQVTM, CDR2 ANQGSEA, per germline. CDR3 length: 15 residues. The CDR3, as DNA: TGCAGCGTTGGGGGGGACAGGATGATCTCCTACGAGCAGTACTTC. Translated: CSVGGDRMISYEQYF.

This clonotype was seen at least ten times. The chain links TRBV7-8 to TRBJ2-3; D possibly corresponds to TRBD1 (6 bases). Germline loops: CDR1 SGHVS, CDR2 FQNEAQ. The CDR3 is 13 residues long. Trimming took off 1 base at V and 5 bases at J, with 7 bases between the two ends. CDR3 amino acids: CASSLVRGDTQYF. The CDR3 DNA reads as TGTGCCAGCAGCTTAGTCAGGGGAGATACGCAGTATTTT.

This clonotype was found many times. J is TRBJ1-1 and V is TRBV12-3 or TRBV12-4; possibly TRBD1 for D (5 bases). V lost 9 bases, J lost 5 bases, and 25 bases lay in between. The CDR3 extends over 16 amino acids. CDR3 in amino acids: CARYPQFAWRGTEAFF. In DNA form, the CDR3 reads TGTGCCAGGTATCCCCAGTTTGCCTGGCGGGGGACTGAAGCTTTCTTT.

This clonotype was observed at least ten times. The V gene is TRBV15, the J gene TRBJ2-2; D unresolved. With 8 bases removed from V and 7 bases from J, the gap between germline ends came to 23 bases. CDR1 LNHNV and CDR2 YYDKDF come from the germline V gene (reference sequence). This CDR3 region has 16 residues. The CDR3 DNA reads TGTGCCACCCAACCTGCACTAACCGCGAGTGGCGGGGAGCTGTTTTTT. Residues: CATQPALTASGGELFF.

The CDR3 DNA follows: TGTGCCAGCAGTTTCCTTAAGAACACCGGGGAGCTGTTTTTT. It translates to CASSFLKNTGELFF. The chain uses TRBV28 and TRBJ2-2; D ambiguous. V was pared by 3 bases and J by 1 base, with 6 bases between. The CDR3 length is 14 residues. CDR1 and CDR2 (germline): MDHEN, SYDVKM.

This clonotype was observed many times. This sequence joins TRBV3-1 and TRBJ1-6; D is unclear. V was pared by 3 bases and J by 8 bases, with 8 bases between. This CDR3 has 13 residues. Germline CDR1 reads LGHDT; CDR2 reads YNNKEL (reference sequence). The CDR3 loop reads CASSQGPDSPLHF. CDR3 DNA: TGTGCCAGCAGCCAGGGCCCGGATTCACCCCTCCACTTT.

Notes on this clonotype: A much larger clone sits a single nucleotide away, making a read error possible. This chain joins TRBV6-5 and TRBJ2-2; no definite D call. The length of the CDR3 is 14 residues. CDR1 is MNHEY, CDR2 SVGAGI, per germline. For the CDR3, the DNA is TGTGCCACCAGTTACAGTCCGGCGACCGGGGAGCTGTTTTTT. It yields the protein CATSYSPATGELFF.

The chain couples TRBV27 to TRBJ2-1; 8 positions match TRBD2. This CDR3 is built from 19 residues. V lost 5 bases, J lost 0 bases, and 15 bases stayed unmatched. Germline V lookup: CDR1 MNHEY, CDR2 SMNVEV (reference sequence). The CDR3 bases are TGTGCCAGCAGTACTGCCCAGCGGGAGAAGGGGTTCTCCTACAATGAGCAGTTCTTC. Translation gives CASSTAQREKGFSYNEQFF.

The chain carries TRBV29-1 and TRBJ2-7; D could derive from TRBD1 or TRBD2 (5 bases each). CDR1 and CDR2 from the germline V gene are SQVTM and ANQGSEA. The CDR3 loop spans 14 amino acids. V was clipped by 7 bases and J by 5 bases, with 21 bases between them. The CDR3 protein is CSALIPTASHEQYF. The CDR3 DNA follows: TGCAGCGCTCTAATTCCGACAGCTAGCCACGAGCAGTACTTC.

This clonotype was counted a few times. The V and J genes are TRBV20-1 and TRBJ2-1, with 10 bases identical to TRBD2. Trimming at V came to 3 bases and at J to 4 bases, leaving 12 bases not matched to a gene. Per the germline V gene, CDR1 is DFQATT and CDR2 is SNEGSKA (reference sequence). CDR3 length: 17 residues. The CDR3 bases are TGCAGTGCTAGGCCCCTAGCGGGAGACCTAAATTACAATGAGCAGTTCTTC. Protein: CSARPLAGDLNYNEQFF.

The table lists this clonotype with many counts. CDR3 nucleotide sequence: TGTGCCTGGAGTGTGGGGGCGGGCTATGAGCAGTTCTTC. It encodes CAWSVGAGYEQFF. V usage is TRBV30 and J usage is TRBJ2-1; D possibly corresponds to TRBD1 (6 bases). The germline gives CDR1 GTSNPN, CDR2 SVGIG (reference sequence). This CDR3 is 13 amino acids long. Between the trimmed V and J ends, which lost 0 bases and 8 bases, there was a span of 11 bases.

There are many counts of this clonotype. The chain links TRBV5-1 to TRBJ2-5, with D perhaps matching TRBD1 (5 bases). The CDR3 consists of 15 residues. Germline V CDR1 and CDR2: SGHRS, YFSETQ. Trimming left V 0 bases short and J 1 base short, with 10 bases between. This CDR3 is CASSLDPGPQETQYF. For the CDR3, the DNA is TGCGCCAGCAGCTTGGATCCAGGGCCCCAAGAGACCCAGTACTTC.

In its sample, this clonotype was seen many times. The V gene is TRBV6-5, the J gene TRBJ2-3; no clear D gene. The CDR3 spans 14 residues. The V end lost 1 base, the J end lost 1 base, and 6 bases lay between the germline ends. The V gene's germline CDR1 is MNHEY and CDR2 SVGAGI. CDR3 DNA: TGTGCCAGCAGTTACTTGAGCGGCACAGATACGCAGTATTTT. It specifies CASSYLSGTDTQYF.

This clonotype has at least ten counts. V usage is TRBV6-2 or TRBV6-3 and J usage is TRBJ2-4; D perhaps matches TRBD1 (7 bases). Germline CDR1 is MNHEY and CDR2 is SVGEGT. The ends were cut back, 0 bases at V and 7 bases at J, with 10 bases in the middle. The CDR3 length is 14 residues. Written as DNA, the CDR3 is TGTGCCAGCAGTTACTCGGCGGGACAGAACATTCAGTACTTC. It is translated as CASSYSAGQNIQYF.

This clonotype was picked up many times. The V call is TRBV25-1, the J call TRBJ2-1; D call uncertain. V was clipped by 2 bases and J by 6 bases, with 8 bases between them. CDR3 size: 13 residues. Germline V CDR1 and CDR2: MGHDK, SYGVNS. CDR3 sequence reads: CASSERVRNEQFF. The CDR3 bases are TGTGCCAGCAGTGAAAGGGTACGCAATGAGCAGTTCTTC.

This clonotype has a count of ten or more. V is TRBV29-1 and J is TRBJ1-2, with D uncertain. The germline CDR1 and CDR2 sequences are SQVTM and ANQGSEA. Trimming removed 4 bases from V and 3 bases from J, with 9 bases in between. The CDR3 spans 12 residues. CDR3 sequence: CSVVGQDYGYTF. For the CDR3, the DNA is TGCAGCGTTGTAGGGCAGGACTATGGCTACACCTTC.

The V gene is TRBV12-3 or TRBV12-4, the J gene TRBJ2-1; D gene uncertain. V was shortened by 7 bases and J by 4 bases, with 14 bases between the two germline ends. The CDR3 is 14 residues long. DNA for the CDR3: TGTGCCAGCACCCCCCCCTACGCTTACAATGAGCAGTTCTTC. Residues: CASTPPYAYNEQFF.

This clonotype was picked up a small number of times. The rearrangement links TRBV4-3 to TRBJ2-7; 11 bases match TRBD2. The CDR3 is made up of 16 amino acids. In germline, CDR1 is LGHNA, CDR2 YSLEER. V dropped 3 bases and J dropped 3; count of bases not matched to a gene: 7. CDR3 coding DNA: TGCGCCAGCAGCCACAATAGCGGGAGGGCCATCTACGAGCAGTACTTC. It encodes CASSHNSGRAIYEQYF.

This clonotype was counted at least ten times. The chain links TRBV4-1 to TRBJ2-5, with 7 nucleotides matching TRBD2. Looked up from germline, CDR1 is MGHRA and CDR2 is YSYEKL. The junction had 6 bases not matched to a gene; V was cut back by 3 bases and J by 5 bases. This CDR3 has 14 amino acids. The CDR3 DNA reads as TGCGCCAGCAGCCAGTCGGGAGGCGCGGAGACCCAGTACTTC. This encodes CASSQSGGAETQYF.